The clone carrying this T cell receptor (beta chain) was recorded at least ten times. This specimen belongs to a study of T cells after yellow fever vaccination. V dropped 5 bases and J dropped 4 bases, with 24 bases sitting between them. Per the germline V gene, CDR1 is MNHEY and CDR2 is SMNVEV (reference sequence). The CDR3 length is 17 residues. TCRdb ran MiXCR on the 5' RACE reads and lists one entry per CDR3 protein. This table holds 550,000 to 750,000 distinct CDR3 sequences, less than 15% found once. The sequencing used PBMCs, collected on the day of the yellow fever booster vaccination. This TCR derives from a man aged 30 to 39 who received the YFV17D yellow fever vaccine. The gene calls are TRBV27 and TRBJ2-7; D is possibly TRBD2 (6 bases). This chain's CDR3 is CASSQGPGGPRFYEQYF. The DNA for the CDR3 is TGTGCCAGCAGTCAAGGTCCCGGGGGTCCTCGTTTTTACGAGCAGTACTTC.